These 26 T cell receptor beta chains share one sample of origin, sequenced in a study of spatial heterogeneity in lung cancer (dated by TCRdb to 2018 to 2020). Libraries were prepared through 5' RACE. Sequenced on a NextSeq 500. TCRdb reprocessed the public reads (quality trimming at Q25 with fastp, clone calling with MiXCR) and kept in-frame beta chains. Rows with one shared CDR3 protein collapse into an entry with the most common genes and DNA. The sample profile shows 35,000 to 55,000 distinct CDR3 sequences; more than 20% of them were found once. The ten largest make up less than 9.5% of the sample. The sample's time point, from its label and the paper: blood at routine non-recurrence follow-up after resection. Sequencing was performed on PBMCs, taken at follow-up. Receptors originate from a female donor with early-stage non-small cell lung cancer.

V gene TRBV27 combines with J gene TRBJ1-5; no clear D gene. This CDR3 has 14 residues. V lost 2 bases and J 6 bases, leaving 11 bases between the germline ends. Germline V CDR1 and CDR2: MNHEY, SMNVEV (reference sequence). CDR3 loop: CASSLRPGIQPQHF. CDR3 bases: TGTGCCAGCAGTTTAAGGCCGGGGATTCAGCCCCAGCATTTT.

This clonotype is a singleton in its sample. The chain joins TRBV25-1 to TRBJ2-5; D perhaps matches TRBD2 (6 bases). The V end was cut by 4 bases, the J end by 2 bases, with 11 bases between. CDR3 length equals 14 residues. Per the germline V gene, CDR1 is MGHDK and CDR2 is SYGVNS. CDR3 protein: CASSVPGTQETQYF. CDR3 nucleotide sequence: TGTGCCAGCAGTGTCCCCGGGACTCAAGAGACCCAGTACTTC.

This clonotype has just a few counts. This chain joins TRBV2 and TRBJ1-6; no definite D call. The CDR3 contains 14 residues. CDR1 and CDR2 from the germline V gene are SNHLY and FYNNEI. Trimming removed 4 bases at V and 9 bases at J, with 13 bases between. CDR3 amino acids: CASSVLGGSSPLHF. The CDR3 DNA reads as TGTGCCAGCAGTGTCCTGGGAGGGAGTTCACCCCTCCACTTT.

In this sample, this clonotype turned up a few times. The chain is built from TRBV6-5 and TRBJ2-7, with 13 bases fitting TRBD2. CDR3 length: 16 residues. Germline loops: CDR1 MNHEY, CDR2 SVGAGI. The junction had 2 bases not matched to a gene; V was cut back by 0 bases and J by 3 bases. The CDR3 DNA reads TGTGCCAGCAGTTACTCGCGGACTAGCGGGAGCTACGAGCAGTACTTC. Protein product: CASSYSRTSGSYEQYF.

This clonotype was counted between two and nine times. A junction boundary mismatches the germline segment, possibly from a read error. This chain connects TRBV5-5 to TRBJ2-1; perhaps TRBD2 as D (5 bases). Germline-derived CDR1 and CDR2 are SGHKS and YYEKEE (reference sequence). The CDR3 extends over 12 amino acids. This chain's CDR3 is CASNFWRSSRNF. The CDR3 DNA is TGTGCCAGCAACTTTTGGAGGAGCAGTCGAAACTTC. The full variable domain, in which reference TRBV5-5 and TRBJ2-1 provide the parts outside the CDR3, is DAGVTQSPTHLIKTRGQQVTLRCSPISGHKSVSWYQQVLGQGPQFIFQYYEKEERGRGNFPDRFSARQFPNYSSELNVNALLLGDSALYLCASNFWRSSRNFGPGTRLTVL.

The rearrangement links TRBV20-1 to TRBJ1-1; no reliable D call. The V gene lost 1 base and the J gene lost 3 bases, with 9 bases spanning the gap. This CDR3 spans 13 amino acids. Germline CDR1 is DFQATT and CDR2 is SNEGSKA (reference sequence). The CDR3 region is CSARVDLYTEAFF. CDR3 in DNA: TGCAGTGCTAGAGTCGATTTGTACACTGAAGCTTTCTTT.

The chain has TRBV21-1 and TRBJ1-6; TRBD1 was called by the table and not checked on the DNA. TRBV21-1 is tagged as a pseudogene. The CDR3 covers 18 residues. The CDR3 is CASSARQGQGSYNSSLHF. CDR3 coding DNA: TGTGCCAGCAGCGCCCGACAGGGCCAGGGCTCCTATAATTCATCCCTCCACTTT.

A few counts support this clonotype. The chain recombines TRBV4-2 with TRBJ2-5; maybe TRBD1 (5 bases). With 4 bases removed from V and 7 bases from J, the gap between germline ends came to 10 bases. CDR1 LGHNA and CDR2 YNFKEQ come from the germline V gene. CDR3 length: 12 amino acids. The CDR3 loop is CASSPWQGTQYF. CDR3 nucleotide sequence: TGTGCCAGCAGCCCATGGCAGGGGACCCAGTACTTC.

This clonotype was counted many times. The chain is built from TRBV11-2 and TRBJ1-2; no reliable D call. This CDR3 spans 12 amino acids. Germline CDR1 and CDR2: SGHAT and FQNNGV. The V gene lost 3 bases and the J gene lost 7 bases, with 9 bases spanning the gap. CDR3 nucleotides: TGTGCCAGCAGCTTTGGGTTACGTGGCTACACCTTC. Amino acids: CASSFGLRGYTF.

This clonotype showed up many times. The J gene is TRBJ2-7, the V gene TRBV19, with 8 nucleotides matching TRBD1. The germline V gene has CDR1 LNHDA and CDR2 SQIVND (reference sequence). This CDR3 is built from 16 residues. The V and J ends lost 4 bases and 0 bases, in that order; junction bases with no gene match: 8. The CDR3 DNA is TGTGCCAGTAGTACCCAGGCAGGGGGCATCTCCTACGAGCAGTACTTC. This gives the protein CASSTQAGGISYEQYF.

The V call is TRBV20-1, the J call TRBJ2-5, with D perhaps matching TRBD2 (6 bases). Germline V gives CDR1 DFQATT, CDR2 SNEGSKA (reference sequence). This CDR3 contains 14 residues. V was clipped by 0 bases and J by 7 bases, with 15 bases between them. Written as DNA, the CDR3 is TGCAGTGCTAGAGAGGACGGGCAAGCGGGGACCCAGTACTTC. This codes for CSAREDGQAGTQYF.

This clonotype was seen ten or more times. The chain is built from TRBV7-2 and TRBJ2-3; 8 bases are a match to TRBD2. The CDR3 has 16 amino acids. Germline V gives CDR1 SGHTA, CDR2 FQGNSA. The V and J ends lost 2 bases and 1 base, in that order; junction bases with no gene match: 5. CDR3 sequence reads: CASSLQSGGRTDTQYF. In DNA form, the CDR3 reads TGTGCCAGCAGCTTACAAAGCGGGGGACGCACAGATACGCAGTATTTT.

This clonotype was seen a single time. The chain employs TRBV5-5 and TRBJ1-5, with TRBD1 as a possible D gene (5 bases). The CDR3 length is 15 residues. With 4 bases removed from V and 3 bases from J, the gap between germline ends came to 14 bases. CDR1 is SGHKS and CDR2 is YYEKEE in the germline V gene (reference sequence). The CDR3: CASSSRDGINQPQHF. The CDR3 region has the DNA TGTGCCAGCAGCAGCCGGGACGGAATCAATCAGCCCCAGCATTTT. Looking up the rest from reference TRBV5-5 and TRBJ1-5 gives the full variable domain: DAGVTQSPTHLIKTRGQQVTLRCSPISGHKSVSWYQQVLGQGPQFIFQYYEKEERGRGNFPDRFSARQFPNYSSELNVNALLLGDSALYLCASSSRDGINQPQHFGDGTRLSIL.

This clonotype was observed once. Relative to the germline gene, one junction end is altered; a read error may explain this. V gene TRBV3-1 combines with J gene TRBJ1-3, with D hard to call. The CDR3 is 14 amino acids. Per the germline V gene, CDR1 is LGHDT and CDR2 is YNNKEL (reference sequence). As DNA, the CDR3 is TGTGCCAGCAGCCTATTCGAAGCTGGAAACACCACATATTTT. Translation: CASSLFEAGNTTYF.

This chain links TRBV7-9 with TRBJ1-1; TRBD1 agrees at 7 bases. Germline lookup yields CDR1 SEHNR and CDR2 FQNEAQ (reference sequence). There are 13 residues in the CDR3. Trimming took 3 bases from V and 6 from J; bases not matched to a gene: 4. The CDR3 reads CASSFYRGAEAFF. The CDR3 nucleotides are TGTGCCAGCAGCTTTTACAGGGGTGCTGAAGCTTTCTTT.

The table lists this clonotype with a few counts. The rearrangement uses TRBV4-2 and TRBJ1-1; possibly TRBD1 for D (5 bases). This CDR3 comprises 15 residues. Per the germline V gene, CDR1 is LGHNA and CDR2 is YNFKEQ. Deletions cut 0 bases from V and 11 bases from J, with 19 bases between. The CDR3 region has the DNA TGTGCCAGCAGCCAAGATATTGGCTGGGGGATCGGGGCTTTCTTT. It encodes CASSQDIGWGIGAFF.

This clonotype showed up just a few times. J is TRBJ1-3 and V is TRBV5-1, with unresolved D. With 5 bases removed from V and 3 bases from J, the gap between germline ends came to 9 bases. The CDR3 has 13 residues. CDR1 and CDR2 (germline): SGHRS, YFSETQ. CDR3: CASSSMDGNTIYF. Written as DNA, the CDR3 is TGCGCCAGCAGTTCTATGGATGGAAACACCATATATTTT. Based on the CDR3 plus reference TRBV5-1 and TRBJ1-3, the full variable domain is KAGVTQTPRYLIKTRGQQVTLSCSPISGHRSVSWYQQTPGQGLQFLFEYFSETQRNKGNFPGRFSGRQFSNSRSEMNVSTLELGDSALYLCASSSMDGNTIYFGEGSWLTVV.

This clonotype was seen more than once but under ten times. The chain employs TRBV9 and TRBJ1-5; D may be TRBD1 (5 bases). The CDR3 consists of 15 residues. Deletions cut 0 bases from V and 3 bases from J, with 10 bases between. CDR1 and CDR2 from the germline V gene are SGDLS and YYNGEE. The CDR3 protein is CASSVEGDYNQPQHF. The DNA of the CDR3 is TGTGCCAGCAGCGTAGAAGGGGACTACAATCAGCCCCAGCATTTT.

In its sample, this clonotype was seen many times. The J gene is TRBJ1-1, the V gene TRBV19; D not resolved. V lost 5 bases and J lost 2, with 6 bases in between. In germline, CDR1 is LNHDA, CDR2 SQIVND (reference sequence). The CDR3 contains 12 residues. Here the CDR3 reads CASSGYNTEAFF. In DNA, the CDR3 is TGTGCCAGTAGTGGTTACAACACTGAAGCTTTCTTT.

Ten or more counts support this clonotype. The chain carries TRBV15 and TRBJ2-5; D perhaps matches TRBD2 (6 bases). This CDR3 is 15 amino acids long. Germline V gene lookup returns CDR1 LNHNV and CDR2 YYDKDF (reference sequence). V shed 0 bases and J shed 7 bases, with 15 bases lying between them. This chain's CDR3 is CATSRDSGGAVTQYF. CDR3 DNA sequence: TGTGCCACCAGCAGAGATTCGGGCGGGGCGGTGACCCAGTACTTC.

CDR3 loop: CASSLASGITGELFF. The CDR3 coding sequence is TGTGCCAGCAGCTTAGCTAGCGGGATCACCGGGGAGCTGTTTTTT. The gene calls are TRBV7-9 and TRBJ2-2; 8 nucleotides agree with TRBD2. The V gene's germline CDR1 is SEHNR and CDR2 FQNEAQ (reference sequence). This CDR3 spans 15 amino acids. The V and J ends lost 0 bases and 4 bases, in that order; junction bases with no gene match: 1.

The chain combines TRBV3-1 with TRBJ1-5; no definite D call. Trimming stripped 0 bases from V and 4 bases from J, with 4 bases between. The CDR3 has 13 amino acids. Germline values: CDR1 LGHDT, CDR2 YNNKEL (reference sequence). CDR3 residues: CASSQENNQPQHF. In DNA form, the CDR3 reads TGTGCCAGCAGCCAAGAAAATAATCAGCCCCAGCATTTT.

Ten or more counts support this clonotype. V usage is TRBV12-5 and J usage is TRBJ1-2; D gene ambiguous. The V end lost 3 bases, the J end lost 6 bases, and 11 bases lay between the germline ends. This CDR3 is 13 amino acids long. Germline V CDR1 and CDR2: LGHNT, FRNRAP. CDR3: CASGFRISHGYTF. The CDR3 nucleotides read TGTGCTAGTGGTTTTCGGATCAGCCATGGCTACACCTTC. The whole variable domain, filled in from reference TRBV12-5 and TRBJ1-2, reads DARVTQTPRHKVTEMGQEVTMRCQPILGHNTVFWYRQTMMQGLELLAYFRNRAPLDDSGMPKDRFSAEMPDATLATLKIQPSEPRDSAVYFCASGFRISHGYTFGSGTRLTVV.

This clonotype was counted a few times. The chain recombines TRBV7-2 with TRBJ2-3; 13 positions match TRBD2. The J segment lost 4 bases and the V segment lost 1 base, leaving 8 bases of the junction unmatched. Looked up from germline, CDR1 is SGHTA and CDR2 is FQGNSA. This CDR3 contains 18 residues. CDR3 DNA: TGTGCCAGCAGCTTAGGGAGACTAGCGGGGGGTCGGTCAGATACGCAGTATTTT. Protein: CASSLGRLAGGRSDTQYF.

The CDR3 reads CSVQDSNSNQPQHF. The CDR3 region has the DNA TGCAGCGTTCAGGACAGCAATAGCAATCAGCCCCAGCATTTT. J is TRBJ1-5 and V is TRBV29-1; weak D call: TRBD1 (6 bases). Germline CDR1 SQVTM, CDR2 ANQGSEA. The CDR3 extends over 14 amino acids. V shed 5 bases and J shed 0 bases, with 11 bases lying between them. The variable domain in full, with the rest retrieved from reference TRBV29-1 and TRBJ1-5, is SAVISQKPSRDICQRGTSLTIQCQVDSQVTMMFWYRQQPGQSLTLIATANQGSEATYESGFVIDKFPISRPNLTFSTLTVSNMSPEDSSIYLCSVQDSNSNQPQHFGDGTRLSIL.

This clonotype was counted ten times or more. J is TRBJ2-3 and V is TRBV29-1, with a tentative D call TRBD2 (7 bases). The germline V gene encodes CDR1 SQVTM and CDR2 ANQGSEA. V dropped 4 bases and J dropped 2 bases, with 13 bases sitting between them. This CDR3 is 14 amino acids long. For the CDR3, the DNA is TGCAGCGTTGCGGGGGGCCGAGACACAGATACGCAGTATTTT. Encoded protein: CSVAGGRDTDTQYF.